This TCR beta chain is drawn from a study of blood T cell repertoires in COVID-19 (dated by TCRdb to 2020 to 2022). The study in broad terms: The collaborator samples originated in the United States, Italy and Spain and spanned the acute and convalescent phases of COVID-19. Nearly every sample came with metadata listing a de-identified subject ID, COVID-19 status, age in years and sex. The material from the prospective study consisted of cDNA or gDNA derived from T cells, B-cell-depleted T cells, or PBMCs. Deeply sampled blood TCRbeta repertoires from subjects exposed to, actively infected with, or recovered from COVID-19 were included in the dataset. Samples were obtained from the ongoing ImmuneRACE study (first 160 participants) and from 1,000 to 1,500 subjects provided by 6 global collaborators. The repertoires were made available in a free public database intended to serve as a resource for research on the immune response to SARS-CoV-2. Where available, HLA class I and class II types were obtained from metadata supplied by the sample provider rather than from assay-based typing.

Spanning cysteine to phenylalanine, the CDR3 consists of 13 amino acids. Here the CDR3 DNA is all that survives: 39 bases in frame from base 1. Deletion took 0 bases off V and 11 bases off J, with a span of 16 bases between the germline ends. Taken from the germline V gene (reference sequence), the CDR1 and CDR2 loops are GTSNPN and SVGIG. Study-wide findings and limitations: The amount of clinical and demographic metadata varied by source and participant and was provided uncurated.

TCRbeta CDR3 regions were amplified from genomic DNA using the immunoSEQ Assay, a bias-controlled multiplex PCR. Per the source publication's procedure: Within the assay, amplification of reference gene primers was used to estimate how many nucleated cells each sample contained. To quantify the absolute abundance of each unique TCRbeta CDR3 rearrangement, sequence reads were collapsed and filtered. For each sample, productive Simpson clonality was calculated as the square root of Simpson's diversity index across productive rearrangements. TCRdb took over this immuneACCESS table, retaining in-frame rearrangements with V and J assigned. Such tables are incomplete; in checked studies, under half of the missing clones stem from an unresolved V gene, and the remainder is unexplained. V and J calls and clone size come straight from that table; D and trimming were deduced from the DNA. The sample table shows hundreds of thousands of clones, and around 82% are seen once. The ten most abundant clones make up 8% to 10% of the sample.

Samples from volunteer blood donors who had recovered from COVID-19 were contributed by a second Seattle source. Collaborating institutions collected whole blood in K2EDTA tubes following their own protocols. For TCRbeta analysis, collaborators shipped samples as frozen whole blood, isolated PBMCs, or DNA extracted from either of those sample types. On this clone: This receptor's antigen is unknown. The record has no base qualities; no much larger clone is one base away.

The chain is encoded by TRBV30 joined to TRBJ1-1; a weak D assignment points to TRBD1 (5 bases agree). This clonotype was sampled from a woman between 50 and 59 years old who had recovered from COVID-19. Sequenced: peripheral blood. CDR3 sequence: CAWSVSGGAMAFF. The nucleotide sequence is TGTGCCTGGAGTGTATCGGGGGGAGCTATGGCTTTCTTT. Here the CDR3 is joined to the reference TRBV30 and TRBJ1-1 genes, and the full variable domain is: SQTIHQWPATLVQPVGSPLSLECTVEGTSNPNLYWYRQAAGRGLQLLFYSVGIGQISSEVPQNLSASRPQDRQFILSSKKLLLSDSGFYLCAWSVSGGAMAFFGQGTRLTVV.